Listed below are T cell receptor beta chains from one sample, sequenced in a study of blood T cell repertoires in COVID-19. Only in-frame clones appear in the TCRdb table, and some are missing; sequencing was by immunoSEQ multiplex PCR. The repertoire consists of roughly 76,000 clones, with 75% occurring once and the leading ten covering 20% to 25%. The material sequenced was peripheral blood. These TCRs come from a man between 65 and 85 years old with acute or convalescent COVID-19. Both conserved end residues are part of each CDR3. The D gene is left open where the match is weak. For some rows the clone size is stated as once, few or many, or as a class when expanded; others skip it.

d_call j_call v_call clone_size cdr3_aa cdr3_nt
TRBD2 TRBJ2-1 TRBV7-2 - CASSVQAGNEQFF TGTGCCAGCAGCGTTCAAGCGGGGAATGAGCAGTTCTTC
- TRBJ1-2 TRBV11-1 few CASSLTEGDYGYTF TGTGCCAGCAGCTTGACAGAGGGGGACTATGGCTACACCTTC
- TRBJ2-2 TRBV7-2 - CASSLTSYSTGELFF TGTGCCAGCAGCTTAACTAGCTATTCCACCGGGGAGCTGTTTTTT
TRBD1 TRBJ1-1 TRBV27 - CASSNRGDTEAFF TGTGCCAGCAGCAACAGGGGAGACACTGAAGCTTTCTTT
TRBD2 TRBJ2-1 TRBV18 - CASSPALAGGYNEQFF TGTGCCAGCTCACCGGCACTAGCGGGAGGTTACAATGAGCAGTTCTTC
TRBD1 TRBJ2-5 TRBV27 - CASSLFRTGETQYF TGTGCCAGCAGTTTATTTCGGACAGGGGAGACCCAGTACTTC
- TRBJ2-3 TRBV3-1/TRBV3-2 - CASNSGGPDTQYF TGTGCCAGCAATTCCGGGGGGCCAGATACGCAGTATTTT
TRBD1 TRBJ1-2 TRBV6-5 few CASKQGTANYGYTF TGTGCCAGCAAGCAAGGGACAGCTAACTATGGCTACACCTTC
- TRBJ2-1 TRBV18 - CASSITASGYNEQFF TGTGCCAGCTCAATCACCGCCAGCGGCTACAATGAGCAGTTCTTC
- TRBJ2-1 TRBV16 - CASSGEYYNEQFF TGTGCCAGTTCAGGCGAGTATTACAATGAGCAGTTCTTC
TRBD1 TRBJ1-5 TRBV10-3 - CAISDPGTVNQPQHF TGTGCCATCAGTGACCCCGGGACAGTCAATCAGCCCCAGCATTTT
- TRBJ1-5 TRBV5-6 - CASSQEGRGNQPQHF TGTGCCAGCAGCCAGGAGGGAAGGGGCAATCAGCCCCAGCATTTT
TRBD1 TRBJ1-2 TRBV28 - CASSLGTGYGYTF TGTGCCAGCAGTTTAGGGACAGGGTATGGCTACACCTTC
- TRBJ2-1 TRBV6-2/TRBV6-3 few CASSQDRYNEQFF TGTGCCAGCAGTCAGGACAGATACAATGAGCAGTTCTTC
- TRBJ1-3 TRBV28 - CASSLLGTNVRNTIYF TGTGCCAGCAGTTTACTGGGGACAAATGTAAGAAACACCATATATTTT
- TRBJ1-1 TRBV4-3 - CASSQGWGRGTEAFF TGCGCCAGCAGCCAAGGTTGGGGGAGGGGCACTGAAGCTTTCTTT
- TRBJ1-4 TRBV3-1/TRBV3-2 - CASSKSPGEKLFF TGTGCCAGCAGCAAGTCCCCCGGGGAAAAACTGTTTTTT
TRBD1 TRBJ1-1 TRBV10-3 - CAITGQGRNTEAFF TGTGCCATCACCGGACAGGGGAGGAACACTGAAGCTTTCTTT
- TRBJ2-2 TRBV6-5 few CASRGPGTGELFF TGTGCCAGCAGGGGTCCGGGCACCGGGGAGCTGTTTTTT
- TRBJ2-3 TRBV9 - CASSVERSTDTQYF TGTGCCAGCAGCGTCGAGCGGAGCACAGATACGCAGTATTTT
TRBD2 TRBJ2-1 TRBV28 once CASSLPGLAGANEQFF TGTGCCAGCAGTTTACCGGGACTAGCGGGAGCCAATGAGCAGTTCTTC
- TRBJ1-2 TRBV19 - CASSPGAAGPLSNGYTF TGTGCCAGTAGTCCGGGAGCGGCAGGGCCGCTATCCAACGGCTACACCTTC
TRBD2 TRBJ2-7 TRBV19 - CASSPGGYEQYF TGTGCCAGTAGTCCGGGAGGGTACGAGCAGTACTTC
- TRBJ2-1 TRBV19 - CASSLEGSEQFF TGTGCCAGTTCGCTTGAGGGCAGTGAGCAGTTCTTC
- TRBJ2-1 TRBV6-2/TRBV6-3 - CASSYDFYNEQFF TGTGCCAGCAGTTACGACTTTTACAATGAGCAGTTCTTC
- TRBJ1-1 TRBV6-5 few CASSLRFGAGAEAFF TGTGCCAGCAGCCTTAGATTTGGGGCGGGGGCTGAAGCTTTCTTT
- TRBJ1-6 TRBV19 - CASSPEGGRRALHF TGTGCCAGTAGCCCGGAAGGCGGACGGAGGGCCCTCCACTTT
TRBD2 TRBJ2-1 TRBV27 - CASSSTTSGLRVEQFF TGTGCCAGCAGTTCAACCACTAGCGGACTACGGGTTGAGCAGTTCTTC
- TRBJ1-3 TRBV27 once CASSLTGPGNTIYF TGTGCCAGCAGTTTAACAGGGCCCGGAAACACCATATATTTT
- TRBJ2-7 TRBV18 - CASSKYTDPVTYEQYF TGTGCCAGCTCAAAATACACAGATCCCGTTACCTACGAGCAGTACTTC
- TRBJ1-3 TRBV28 once CASSAIGGDSGNTIYF TGTGCCAGCAGCGCCATTGGCGGAGACTCTGGAAACACCATATATTTT
TRBD1 TRBJ2-1 TRBV29-1 - CSVRQGQAAYNEQFF TGCAGCGTGCGACAGGGACAGGCTGCCTACAATGAGCAGTTCTTC
- TRBJ1-4 TRBV2 - CASSTGGTNEKLFF TGTGCCAGCAGTACAGGAGGGACTAATGAAAAACTGTTTTTT
- TRBJ2-1 TRBV12-5 - CASWGEGVPRNEQFF TGTGCTAGTTGGGGAGAGGGAGTTCCCAGAAATGAGCAGTTCTTC
- TRBJ2-1 TRBV5-1 - CASSWNLGQYNEQFF TGCGCCAGCAGCTGGAATCTTGGACAGTACAATGAGCAGTTCTTC
TRBD2 TRBJ2-1 TRBV2 large CASSDVAGVGEQFF TGTGCCAGCAGTGATGTAGCGGGAGTAGGAGAGCAGTTCTTC
- TRBJ2-5 TRBV6-2/TRBV6-3 - CASSYYFQETQYF TGTGCCAGCAGTTACTACTTCCAAGAGACCCAGTACTTC
- TRBJ1-1 TRBV6-6 - CASSGGFGTEAFF TGTGCCAGCAGCGGGGGGTTCGGCACTGAAGCTTTCTTT
- TRBJ2-1 TRBV2 - CASIGQGYNEQFF TGTGCCAGCATCGGGCAGGGTTACAATGAGCAGTTCTTC